Detailed here is one TCR beta chain. The antigen is unknown. The PCR ran on 60 Vbeta and 13 Jbeta primers. Study processing details: In a later analysis, of roughly 83 million unique beta chains, roughly 9.9 million appeared in at least two donors. Measured with immunoSEQ multiplex PCR; TCRdb has only the in-frame clones, and not every one. Clonal size and the V and J genes are those of that table, whereas D and trimming came from the DNA. The sample consists of around 190,000 clones, around 77% of them appearing once. The data were obtained in a study of cytomegalovirus exposure and HLA in healthy donors. Overall study results and limits: According to the study, 160 or so TCR beta chains were cytomegalovirus-associated.

The sample taken for sequencing was PBMCs. This clonotype originated in a woman between 25 and 40 years old in good health and CMV-seronegative.

The chain's CDR3 is CASRGGQSEAFF. CDR3 bases: TGTGCCAGTAGGGGCGGACAGAGTGAAGCTTTCTTT. The rearrangement links TRBV19 to TRBJ1-1, with TRBD1 as a possible D gene (6 bases). This CDR3 has 12 residues. Trimming removed 6 bases from V and 7 bases from J, with 12 bases in between. CDR1 LNHDA and CDR2 SQIVND come from the germline V gene (reference sequence).